This T cell receptor (beta chain) is drawn from a study of cytomegalovirus exposure and HLA in healthy donors. Points from the study as a whole: Later analysis associated a missense DCLRE1C variant with TCR beta V- and J-gene trimming. Immune exposure was documented only through CMV serostatus. Highly shared sequence variants in one cluster were likely a sequencing artifact.

As concerns this clone: What it binds is unknown.

Primers: 60 Vbeta forward and 13 Jbeta reverse. Under the authors' procedure: Some 10 million of 80 million or so unique TCR beta chains were shared, per a later count. TCRdb's copy holds only in-frame clones and misses some; the assay was immunoSEQ multiplex PCR. Clone size and the V and J calls come from that table; the DNA yielded D and trimming. Of 150,000 to 180,000 clones listed, 65% to 75% are singletons. The source material was PBMCs. This receptor was obtained from a man between 18 and 35 years old in good health and CMV-seronegative.

The CDR3 DNA follows: TGTGCCAGCAGCGCAAACTATGGCTACACCTTC. This codes for CASSANYGYTF. The J gene is TRBJ1-2, the V gene TRBV9; no firm D call. This CDR3 region has 11 residues. Germline CDR1 SGDLS, CDR2 YYNGEE. V was clipped by 3 bases and J by 2 bases, with 2 bases between them.